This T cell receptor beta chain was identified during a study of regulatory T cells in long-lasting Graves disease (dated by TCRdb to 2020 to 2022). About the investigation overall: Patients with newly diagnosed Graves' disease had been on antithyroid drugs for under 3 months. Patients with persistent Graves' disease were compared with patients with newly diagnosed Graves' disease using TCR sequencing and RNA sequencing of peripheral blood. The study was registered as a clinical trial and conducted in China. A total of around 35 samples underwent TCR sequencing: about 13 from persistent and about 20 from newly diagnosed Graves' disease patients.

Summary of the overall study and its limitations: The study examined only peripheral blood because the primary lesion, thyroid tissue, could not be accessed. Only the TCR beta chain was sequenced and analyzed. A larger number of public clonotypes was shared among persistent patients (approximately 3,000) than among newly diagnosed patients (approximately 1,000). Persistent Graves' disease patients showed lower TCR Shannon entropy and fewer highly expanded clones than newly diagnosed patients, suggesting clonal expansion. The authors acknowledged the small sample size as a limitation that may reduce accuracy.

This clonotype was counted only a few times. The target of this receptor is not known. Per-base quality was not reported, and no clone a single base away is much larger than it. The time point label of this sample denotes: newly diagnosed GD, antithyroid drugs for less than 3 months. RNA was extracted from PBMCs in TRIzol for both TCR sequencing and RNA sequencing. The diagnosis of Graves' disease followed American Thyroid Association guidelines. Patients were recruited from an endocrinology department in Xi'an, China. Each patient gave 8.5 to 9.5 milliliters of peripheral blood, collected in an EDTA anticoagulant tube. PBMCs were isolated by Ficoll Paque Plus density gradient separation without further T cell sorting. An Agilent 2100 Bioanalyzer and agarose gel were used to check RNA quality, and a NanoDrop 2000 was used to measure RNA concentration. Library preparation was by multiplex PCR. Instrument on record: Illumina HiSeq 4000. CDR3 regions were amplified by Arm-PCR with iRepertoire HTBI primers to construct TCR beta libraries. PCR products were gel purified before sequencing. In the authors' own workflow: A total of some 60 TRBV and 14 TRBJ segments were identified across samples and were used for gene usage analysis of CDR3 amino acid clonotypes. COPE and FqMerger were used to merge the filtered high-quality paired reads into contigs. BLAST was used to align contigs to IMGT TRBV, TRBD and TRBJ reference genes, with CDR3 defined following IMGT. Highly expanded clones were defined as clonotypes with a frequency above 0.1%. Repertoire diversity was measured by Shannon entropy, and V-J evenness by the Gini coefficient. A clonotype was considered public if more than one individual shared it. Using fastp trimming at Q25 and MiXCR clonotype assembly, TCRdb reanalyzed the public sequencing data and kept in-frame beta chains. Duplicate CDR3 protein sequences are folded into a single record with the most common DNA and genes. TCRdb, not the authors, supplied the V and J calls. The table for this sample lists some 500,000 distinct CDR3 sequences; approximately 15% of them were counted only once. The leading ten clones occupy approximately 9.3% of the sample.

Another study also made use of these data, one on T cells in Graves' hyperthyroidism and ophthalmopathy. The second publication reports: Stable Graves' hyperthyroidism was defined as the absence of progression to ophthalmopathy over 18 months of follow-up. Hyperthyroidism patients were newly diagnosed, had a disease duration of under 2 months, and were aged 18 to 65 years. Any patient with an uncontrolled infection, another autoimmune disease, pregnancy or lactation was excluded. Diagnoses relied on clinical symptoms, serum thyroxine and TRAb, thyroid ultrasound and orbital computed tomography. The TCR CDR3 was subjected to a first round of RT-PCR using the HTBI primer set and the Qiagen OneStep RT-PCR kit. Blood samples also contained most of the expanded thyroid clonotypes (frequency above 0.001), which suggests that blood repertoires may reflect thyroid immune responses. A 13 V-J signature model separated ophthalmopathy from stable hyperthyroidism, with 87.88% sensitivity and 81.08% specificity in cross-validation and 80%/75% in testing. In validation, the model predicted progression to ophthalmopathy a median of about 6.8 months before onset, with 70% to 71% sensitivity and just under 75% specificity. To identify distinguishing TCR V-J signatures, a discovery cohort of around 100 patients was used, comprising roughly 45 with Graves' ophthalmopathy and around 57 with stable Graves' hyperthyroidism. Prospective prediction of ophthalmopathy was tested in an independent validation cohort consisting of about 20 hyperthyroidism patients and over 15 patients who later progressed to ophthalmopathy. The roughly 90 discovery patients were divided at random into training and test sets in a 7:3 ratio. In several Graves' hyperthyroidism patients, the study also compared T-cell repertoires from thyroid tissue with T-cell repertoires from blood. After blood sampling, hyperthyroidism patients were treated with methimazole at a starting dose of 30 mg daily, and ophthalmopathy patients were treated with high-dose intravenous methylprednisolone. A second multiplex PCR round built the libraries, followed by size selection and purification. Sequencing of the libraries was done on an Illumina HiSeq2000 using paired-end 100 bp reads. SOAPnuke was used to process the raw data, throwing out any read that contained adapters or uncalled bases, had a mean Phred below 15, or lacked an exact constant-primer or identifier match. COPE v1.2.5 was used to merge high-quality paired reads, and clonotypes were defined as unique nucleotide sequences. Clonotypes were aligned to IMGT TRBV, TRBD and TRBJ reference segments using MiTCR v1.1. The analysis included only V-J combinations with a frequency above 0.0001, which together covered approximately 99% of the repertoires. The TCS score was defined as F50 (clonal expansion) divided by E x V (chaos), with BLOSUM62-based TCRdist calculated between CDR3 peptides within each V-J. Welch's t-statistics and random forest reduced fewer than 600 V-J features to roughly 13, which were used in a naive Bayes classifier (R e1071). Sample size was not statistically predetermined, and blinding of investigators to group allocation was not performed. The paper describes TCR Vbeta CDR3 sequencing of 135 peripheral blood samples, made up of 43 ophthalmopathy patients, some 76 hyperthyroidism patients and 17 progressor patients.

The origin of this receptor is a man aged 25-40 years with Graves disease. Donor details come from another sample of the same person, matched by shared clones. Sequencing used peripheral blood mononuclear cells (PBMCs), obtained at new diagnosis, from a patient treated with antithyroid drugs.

CDR3 region: CASSFPYELDEGGSGNTIYF. The nucleotide sequence is given as TGTGCCAGCAGTTTCCCCTACGAGTTGGACGAAGGCGGCTCTGGAAACACCATATATTTT. In this chain, TRBV28 is recombined with TRBJ1-3, with no confidently assigned D gene. Looking up the germline V gene yields CDR1 MDHEN and CDR2 SYDVKM. The CDR3 contains 20 residues, cysteine and phenylalanine counted. The retained sequence is limited to the CDR3, 60 bases, with the frame set at the first base. Deletion took 3 bases off V and 0 bases off J, with a span of 24 bases between the germline ends.